Judged by abundance, the clone carrying this T cell receptor beta chain is large (0.1 to 1%). The antigen remains unidentified. The data stem from a study of circulating CD8 cells and anti-PD-1 response in melanoma. Study context: Patients received intravenous nivolumab, 3 mg/kg, every 2 weeks.

Broader study findings: Under 8% of TRB clonotypes were shared between subsets at M1.

From live CD3+CD8+TCRalphabeta+ cells, four PD-1 and/or TIGIT subsets were sorted. Each library started from 15 ng of total RNA using the QIAseq Immune Repertoire TCR panel. TCRdb reanalysed the reads using MiXCR and keeps one entry per CDR3 protein. The table has around 450 distinct CDR3 sequences, 8% to 13% seen once. The germline V gene has CDR1 MNHNS and CDR2 SASEGT. The CDR3 contains 14 residues. After removal of 6 bases from V and 4 bases from J, the junction contained 6 bases not matched to a gene. The chain has TRBV6-1 and TRBJ1-2; TRBD1 matches 9 bases. This clonotype originated in a human donor with melanoma. The starting material was CD8+ T cells from PBMCs, obtained at baseline or after one month of anti-PD-1 therapy (not recorded which). The CDR3 nucleotides are TGTGCCAGCAGCGGGACAGGGCCTCTCTATGGCTACACCTTC. This sequence encodes CASSGTGPLYGYTF.